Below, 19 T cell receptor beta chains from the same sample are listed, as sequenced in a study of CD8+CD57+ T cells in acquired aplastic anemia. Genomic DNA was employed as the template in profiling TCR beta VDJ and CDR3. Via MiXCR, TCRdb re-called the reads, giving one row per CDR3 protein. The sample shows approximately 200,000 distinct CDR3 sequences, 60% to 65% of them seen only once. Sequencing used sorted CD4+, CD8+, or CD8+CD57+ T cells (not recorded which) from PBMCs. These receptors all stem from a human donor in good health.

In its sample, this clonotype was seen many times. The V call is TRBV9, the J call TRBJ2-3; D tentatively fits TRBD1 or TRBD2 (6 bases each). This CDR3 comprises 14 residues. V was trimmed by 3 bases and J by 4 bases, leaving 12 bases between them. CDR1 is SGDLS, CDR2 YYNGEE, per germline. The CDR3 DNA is TGTGCCAGCAGCGCTTACAGGGAGGCAGATACGCAGTATTTT. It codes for CASSAYREADTQYF.

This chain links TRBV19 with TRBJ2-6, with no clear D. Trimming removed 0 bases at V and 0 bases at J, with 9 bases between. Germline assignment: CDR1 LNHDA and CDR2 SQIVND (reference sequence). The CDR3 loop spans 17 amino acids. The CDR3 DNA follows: TGTGCCAGTAGTATAGATGCTAGAGCCTCTGGGGCCAACGTCCTGACTTTC. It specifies CASSIDARASGANVLTF.

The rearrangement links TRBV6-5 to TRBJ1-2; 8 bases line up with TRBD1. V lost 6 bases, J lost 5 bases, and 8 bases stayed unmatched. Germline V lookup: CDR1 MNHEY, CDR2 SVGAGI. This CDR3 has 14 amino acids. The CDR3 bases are TGTGCCAGCAGCCCGGACAGGGAACTATATGGCTACACCTTC. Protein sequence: CASSPDRELYGYTF.

In nucleotides, the CDR3 is TGTGCCAGCAGCTTACAGGGAAAAGAGCAGTACTTC. This translates into CASSLQGKEQYF. This sequence joins TRBV7-6 and TRBJ2-7; TRBD1 might be the D (5 bases). This CDR3 spans 12 amino acids. CDR1 is SGHVS and CDR2 is FNYEAQ in the germline V gene. Deletions cut 2 bases from V and 7 bases from J, with 9 bases between.

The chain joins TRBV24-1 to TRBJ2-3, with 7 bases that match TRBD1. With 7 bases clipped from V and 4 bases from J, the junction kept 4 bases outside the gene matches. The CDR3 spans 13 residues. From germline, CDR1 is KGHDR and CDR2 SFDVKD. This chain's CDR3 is CATRGGSSDTQYF. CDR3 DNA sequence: TGTGCCACCAGAGGGGGCTCATCAGATACGCAGTATTTT.

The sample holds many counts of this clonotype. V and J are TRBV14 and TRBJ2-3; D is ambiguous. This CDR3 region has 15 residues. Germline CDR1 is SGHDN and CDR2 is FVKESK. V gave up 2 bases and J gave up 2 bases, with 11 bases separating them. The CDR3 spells CASSQRTFTTDTQYF. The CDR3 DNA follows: TGTGCCAGCAGCCAAAGGACCTTTACCACAGATACGCAGTATTTT.

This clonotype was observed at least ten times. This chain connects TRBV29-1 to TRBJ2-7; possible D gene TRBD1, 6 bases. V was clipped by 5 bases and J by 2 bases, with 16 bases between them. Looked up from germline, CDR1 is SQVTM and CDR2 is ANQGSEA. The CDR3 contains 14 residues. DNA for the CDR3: TGCAGCGTTAGCCACAGGGTTCCAGCCTACGAGCAGTACTTC. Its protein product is CSVSHRVPAYEQYF.

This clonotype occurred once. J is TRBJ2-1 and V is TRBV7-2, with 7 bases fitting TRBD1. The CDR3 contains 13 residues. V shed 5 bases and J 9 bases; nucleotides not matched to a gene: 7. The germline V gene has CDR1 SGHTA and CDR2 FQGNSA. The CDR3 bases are TGTGCCAGCAGCACGCGACAGGGCGGTGAGCAGTTCTTC. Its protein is CASSTRQGGEQFF.

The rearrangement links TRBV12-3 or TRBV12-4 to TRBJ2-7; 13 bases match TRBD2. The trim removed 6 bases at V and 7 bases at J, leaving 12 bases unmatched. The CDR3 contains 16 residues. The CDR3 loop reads CASRLGTSGIYNEQYF. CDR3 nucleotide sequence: TGTGCCAGCAGGCTAGGGACTAGCGGGATCTACAATGAGCAGTACTTC.

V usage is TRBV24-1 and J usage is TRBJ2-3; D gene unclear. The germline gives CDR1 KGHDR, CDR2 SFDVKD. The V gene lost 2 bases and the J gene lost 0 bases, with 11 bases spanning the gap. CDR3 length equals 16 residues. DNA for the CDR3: TGTGCCACCAGTGATTGGGATCCAATTAGCACAGATACGCAGTATTTT. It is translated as CATSDWDPISTDTQYF.

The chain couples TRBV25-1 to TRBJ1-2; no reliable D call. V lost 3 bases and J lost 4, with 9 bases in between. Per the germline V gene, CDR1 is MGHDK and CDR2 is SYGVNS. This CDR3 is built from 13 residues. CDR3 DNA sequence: TGTGCCAGCAGTGACAGCCGGATCTATGGCTACACCTTC. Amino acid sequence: CASSDSRIYGYTF.

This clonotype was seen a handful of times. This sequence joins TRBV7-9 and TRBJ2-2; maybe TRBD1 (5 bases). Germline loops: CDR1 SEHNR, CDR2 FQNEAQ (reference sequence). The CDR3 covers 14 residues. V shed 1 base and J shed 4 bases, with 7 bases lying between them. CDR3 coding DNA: TGTGCCAGCAGCTTAGGGGGCGGCACCGGGGAGCTGTTTTTT. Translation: CASSLGGGTGELFF.

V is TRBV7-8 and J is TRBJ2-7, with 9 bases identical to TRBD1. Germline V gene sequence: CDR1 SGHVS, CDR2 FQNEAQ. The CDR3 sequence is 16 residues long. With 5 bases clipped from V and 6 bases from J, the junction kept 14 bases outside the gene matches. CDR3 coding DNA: TGTGCCAGCAGCCAGACCCCGGGACAGGGTAATCCCGAGCAGTACTTC. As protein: CASSQTPGQGNPEQYF.

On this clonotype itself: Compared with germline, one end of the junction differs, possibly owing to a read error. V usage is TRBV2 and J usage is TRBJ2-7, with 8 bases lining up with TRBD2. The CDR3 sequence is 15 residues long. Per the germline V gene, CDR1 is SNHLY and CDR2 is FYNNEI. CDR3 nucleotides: TGTGCCAGCAGCCTTACTAGCGGCTCCTACAATGAGCAGTACTTT. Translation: CASSLTSGSYNEQYF.

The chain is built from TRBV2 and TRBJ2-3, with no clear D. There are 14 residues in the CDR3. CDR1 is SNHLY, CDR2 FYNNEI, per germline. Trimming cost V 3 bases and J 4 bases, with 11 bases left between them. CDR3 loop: CASSEETDSDTQYF. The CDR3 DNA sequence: TGTGCCAGCAGTGAGGAAACTGACTCAGATACGCAGTATTTT.

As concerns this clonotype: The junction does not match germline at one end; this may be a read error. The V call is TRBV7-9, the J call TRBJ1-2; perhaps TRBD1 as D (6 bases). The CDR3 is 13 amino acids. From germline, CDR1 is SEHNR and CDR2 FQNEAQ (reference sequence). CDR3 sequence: CASSLANRDGYTF. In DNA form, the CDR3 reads TGTGCCAGCAGCCTAGCGAACAGGGATGGCTACACCTTC.

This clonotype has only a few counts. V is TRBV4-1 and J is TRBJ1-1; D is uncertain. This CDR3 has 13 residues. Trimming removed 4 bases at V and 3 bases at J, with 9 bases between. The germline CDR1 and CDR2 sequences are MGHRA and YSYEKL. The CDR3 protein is CASSPSVDTEAFF. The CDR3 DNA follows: TGCGCCAGCAGCCCCAGTGTGGACACTGAAGCTTTCTTT.

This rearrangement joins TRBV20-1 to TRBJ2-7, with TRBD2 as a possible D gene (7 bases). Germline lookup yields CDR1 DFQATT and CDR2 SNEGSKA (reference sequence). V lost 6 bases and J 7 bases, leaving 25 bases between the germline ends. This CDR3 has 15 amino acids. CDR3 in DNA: TGCAGTGCCCCTGGGGGGGGGGGGGCCGAGGGGGAGCAGTACTTC. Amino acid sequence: CSAPGGGGAEGEQYF.

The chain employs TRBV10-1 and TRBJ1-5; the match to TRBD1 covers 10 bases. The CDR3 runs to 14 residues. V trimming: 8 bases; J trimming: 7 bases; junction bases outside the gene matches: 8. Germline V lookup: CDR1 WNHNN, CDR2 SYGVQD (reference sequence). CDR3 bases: TGCGCCAGCCGGGGACAGGGGTCGCAGCAGCCCCAGCATTTT. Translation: CASRGQGSQQPQHF.